Below, 14 T cell receptor beta chains from the same sample are listed, as sequenced in a study of shared clonotypes between healthy human individuals. Produced via immunoSEQ multiplex PCR; TCRdb's table is partial and in-frame only. The sample lists about 2.1 million clones; 93% were seen once. Terminally differentiated effector memory CD45RA+ cells were left out of the naive CD8 fraction, which was CD45RO-negative and positively selected for CCR7. Sequencing input: naive CD8+ T cells from PBMCs. The receptors were sampled from a man between 18 and 35 years old in good health. Some clones in this sample may be carry-over from other donors' samples.

The chain carries TRBV27 and TRBJ1-1; 8 bases agree with TRBD1. The CDR3 spans 16 residues. With V trimmed by 7 bases and J by 4 bases, 14 bases remained unmatched. Per germline, CDR1 MNHEY and CDR2 SMNVEV (reference sequence). The CDR3 here is CASTPSQGAWGTEAFF. Here the CDR3 DNA reads TGTGCCAGCACCCCGAGCCAGGGGGCGTGGGGCACTGAAGCTTTCTTT.

This clone was seen once. The CDR3 DNA sequence: TGTGCCAGCAGCCGGTCCAATGAGCAGTTCTTC. Translating it yields CASSRSNEQFF. The chain recombines TRBV27 with TRBJ2-1; no reliable D call. The length of the CDR3 is 11 residues. The germline V and J ends were trimmed by 6 bases and 6 bases, with 6 bases remaining between them. The germline gives CDR1 MNHEY, CDR2 SMNVEV (reference sequence).

The chain joins TRBV19 to TRBJ2-1, with a tentative D call TRBD2 (6 bases). Per germline, CDR1 LNHDA and CDR2 SQIVND (reference sequence). With 4 bases removed from V and 0 bases from J, the gap between germline ends came to 13 bases. This CDR3 spans 16 amino acids. The CDR3 nucleotides are TGTGCCAGTAGTACGGGAGACCGCCCCTCCTACAATGAGCAGTTCTTC. Its protein is CASSTGDRPSYNEQFF.

Worth noting for this clone: Other DNA sequences from this sample encode an identical CDR3 as well. This chain joins TRBV6-5 and TRBJ2-5; 8 bases align to TRBD1. CDR3 length: 13 residues. Trimming removed 8 bases from V and 5 bases from J; junction bases left unmatched: 7. Germline V lookup: CDR1 MNHEY, CDR2 SVGAGI. The CDR3 spells CASLGTGLETQYF. For the CDR3, the DNA is TGTGCCAGCCTCGGGACAGGACTCGAGACCCAGTACTTC.

Turning to this clone: This sample also contains other DNA sequences that code for the same CDR3. The DNA for the CDR3 is TGTGCCAGCAGCTTGGGAGGGTCAGGGGAAAAACTGTTTTTT. This gives the protein CASSLGGSGEKLFF. The chain carries TRBV5-6 and TRBJ1-4; possible D gene TRBD1, 5 bases. The germline V and J ends were trimmed by 0 bases and 8 bases, with 11 bases remaining between them. The CDR3 sequence is 14 residues long. Germline values: CDR1 SGHDT, CDR2 YYEEEE.

V gene TRBV13 combines with J gene TRBJ2-2, with 7 bases that match TRBD1. This CDR3 region has 16 residues. V was clipped by 5 bases and J by 5 bases; unmatched bases: 11. Germline V gene data show CDR1 as PRHDT and CDR2 as FYEKMQ (reference sequence). CDR3 sequence reads: CASSIRGPLITGELFF. As DNA, the CDR3 is TGTGCCAGCAGCATAAGGGGGCCCCTGATAACCGGGGAGCTGTTTTTT.

V and J are TRBV4-3 and TRBJ1-4, with D tentatively TRBD1 (6 bases). Looked up from germline, CDR1 is LGHNA and CDR2 is YSLEER. The V and J ends lost 0 bases and 6 bases respectively, with 11 bases between them. CDR3 length: 15 residues. DNA of the CDR3: TGCGCCAGCAGCCAAGAGTTGGGGGGCTATGAAAAACTGTTTTTT. It encodes CASSQELGGYEKLFF.

The chain links TRBV7-8 to TRBJ2-1; D remains ambiguous. Germline loops: CDR1 SGHVS, CDR2 FQNEAQ. V dropped 2 bases and J dropped 7 bases, with 6 bases sitting between them. CDR3 size: 12 residues. The CDR3 spells CASSLSENEQFF. The CDR3 DNA is TGTGCCAGCAGCTTATCCGAAAATGAGCAGTTCTTC. The full variable domain, in which reference TRBV7-8 and TRBJ2-1 provide the parts outside the CDR3, is GAGVSQSPRYKVAKRGQDVALRCDPISGHVSLFWYQQALGQGPEFLTYFQNEAQLDKSGLPSDRFFAERPEGSVSTLKIQRTQQEDSAVYLCASSLSENEQFFGPGTRLTVL.

The V gene is TRBV7-9, the J gene TRBJ2-5, with 7 bases that match TRBD1. Germline V gene lookup returns CDR1 SEHNR and CDR2 FQNEAQ (reference sequence). The CDR3 has 13 residues. The V and J ends lost 5 bases and 5 bases, in that order; junction bases with no gene match: 5. The DNA for the CDR3 is TGTGCCAGCAGCCGACAGGGAGTGGAGACCCAGTACTTC. Protein product: CASSRQGVETQYF. Full variable domain (outside the CDR3, taken from reference TRBV7-9 and TRBJ2-5): DTGVSQNPRHKITKRGQNVTFRCDPISEHNRLYWYRQTLGQGPEFLTYFQNEAQLEKSRLLSDRFSAERPKGSFSTLEIQRTEQGDSAMYLCASSRQGVETQYFGPGTRLLVL.

This clone has a single count. This chain connects TRBV15 to TRBJ1-5; maybe TRBD1 (5 bases). The germline V and J ends were trimmed by 0 bases and 4 bases, with 13 bases remaining between them. Germline V gene sequence: CDR1 LNHNV, CDR2 YYDKDF (reference sequence). The CDR3 is 16 residues long. Here the CDR3 reads CATSREAGAGNQPQHF. CDR3 in DNA: TGTGCCACCAGCAGAGAGGCTGGGGCTGGGAATCAGCCCCAGCATTTT.

The chain joins TRBV30 to TRBJ1-6; D unresolved. Trimming left V 0 bases short and J 9 bases short, with 12 bases between. The CDR3 runs to 14 residues. Germline assignment: CDR1 GTSNPN and CDR2 SVGIG (reference sequence). CDR3 DNA: TGTGCCTGGAGTGTACTAGGGATCGGTTCACCCCTCCACTTT. It translates to CAWSVLGIGSPLHF.

Notes on this clone: The same CDR3 can be traced to other DNA sequences in this sample. This CDR3 is CASSLAGNNEQFF. The DNA of the CDR3 is TGTGCCAGCAGTTTAGCGGGCAACAATGAGCAGTTCTTC. This sequence joins TRBV27 and TRBJ2-1, with D perhaps TRBD2 (5 bases). CDR1 is MNHEY, CDR2 SMNVEV, per germline (reference sequence). The CDR3 is made up of 13 amino acids. V gave up 2 bases and J gave up 5 bases, with 7 bases separating them.

The genes are TRBV6-5 and TRBJ2-1, with no clear D. Looked up from germline, CDR1 is MNHEY and CDR2 is SVGAGI. The CDR3 is 12 amino acids. Trimming took 6 bases from V and 8 from J, leaving 11 bases between them. In DNA, the CDR3 is TGTGCCAGCAGGGCGGCCGTAGATGAGCAGTTCTTC. Residues: CASRAAVDEQFF.

CDR3 in amino acids: CASSEEREVQETQYF. CDR3 bases: TGCGCCAGCAGTGAGGAGCGGGAGGTCCAAGAGACCCAGTACTTC. The V gene is TRBV10-1, the J gene TRBJ2-5, with 9 bases identical to TRBD2. The CDR3 length is 15 residues. CDR1 WNHNN and CDR2 SYGVQD come from the germline V gene (reference sequence). Unmatched junction bases numbered 2, after V lost 2 bases and J lost 1 base.